This T cell receptor (beta chain) is from a study of T cells after yellow fever vaccination. Study-level findings and limits: One caveat is that FACS-sorted repertoires could contain abundant clonotypes contaminating from the bulk population.

TCRdb processed the 5' RACE reads anew with MiXCR; each CDR3 protein has one entry. Of about 130,000 distinct CDR3 sequences listed, 6.5% to 8% are singletons. This clonotype came up many times. Its target is not known. CDR1 is SGHRS, CDR2 YFSETQ, per germline. V trimming: 5 bases; J trimming: 1 base; junction bases outside the gene matches: 10. The CDR3 length is 17 residues. The sample consisted of CD4+ T cells sorted from PBMCs, taken less than 11 days after the first yellow fever vaccination. The receptor comes from a man younger than 30 who received the YFV17D yellow fever vaccine. This chain links TRBV5-1 with TRBJ2-3, with 10 bases aligning to TRBD2. The CDR3 region is CASSSELAGRRTDTQYF. The CDR3 coding sequence is TGCGCCAGCAGTTCCGAACTAGCGGGGAGACGCACAGATACGCAGTATTTT.